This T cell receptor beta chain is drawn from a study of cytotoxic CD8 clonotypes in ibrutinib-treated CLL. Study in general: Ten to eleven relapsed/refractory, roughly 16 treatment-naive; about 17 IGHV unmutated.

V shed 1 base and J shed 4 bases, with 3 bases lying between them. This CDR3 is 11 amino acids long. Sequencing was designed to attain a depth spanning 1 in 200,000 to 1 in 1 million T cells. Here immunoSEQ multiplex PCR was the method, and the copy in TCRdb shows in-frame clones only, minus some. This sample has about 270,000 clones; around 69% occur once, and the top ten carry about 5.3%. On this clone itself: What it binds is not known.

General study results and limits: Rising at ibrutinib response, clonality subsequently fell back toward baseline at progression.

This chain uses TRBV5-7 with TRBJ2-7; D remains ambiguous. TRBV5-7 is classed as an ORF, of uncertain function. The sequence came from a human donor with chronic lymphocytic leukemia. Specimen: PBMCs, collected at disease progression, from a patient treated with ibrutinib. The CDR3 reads CASSLTYEQYF. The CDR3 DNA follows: TGTGCCAGCAGCTTGACGTACGAGCAGTACTTC.